This TCR beta chain is drawn from a study of blood T cell repertoires in COVID-19. Turning to the study itself: From T cells, B-cell-depleted T cells, or PBMCs came the material, which was cDNA or gDNA.

In the authors' workflow: Reference gene primer amplification in the assay estimated nucleated cell counts. TCRdb keeps only in-frame clones here, not all; method: immunoSEQ multiplex PCR. The V and J calls and clone size were taken over from that table, and D and trimming were inferred from the DNA. The table includes about 210,000 clones, roughly four fifths detected once. Trimming took off 5 bases at V and 0 bases at J, with 14 bases between the two ends. The CDR3 is 15 amino acids. Germline lookup yields CDR1 SEHNR and CDR2 FQNEAQ (reference sequence). The source material was peripheral blood. This receptor was identified in a woman aged 40 to 55 with active or convalescent COVID-19. The chain links TRBV7-9 to TRBJ2-7; possible D gene TRBD1, 6 bases. DNA of the CDR3: TGTGCCAGCAGCCTGGACAGTCTCAGCTCCTACGAGCAGTACTTC. Translating gives CASSLDSLSSYEQYF.